This T cell receptor beta chain originates from a study of siplizumab effects on memory and regulatory T cells. Per sample, roughly 94,000 TCR templates underwent assay. Profiled with immunoSEQ multiplex PCR; TCRdb holds only in-frame clones, not every one. The table has roughly 60,000 clones, more than 80% seen once. Trimming took 0 bases from V and 3 from J; bases not matched to a gene: 8. Germline assignment: CDR1 SEHNR and CDR2 FQNEAQ (reference sequence). The CDR3 spans 17 residues. For this clone: Its antigen remains unidentified.

General study findings and limits: Contribution to the alloresponse seemed major for naive T cells, which also seemed more diverse than memory cells. Tracing alloreactive clones into unstimulated subsets worked for only a minor fraction of them. Roughly 75-95% of proliferating clones (CD4+ or CD8+) could not be assigned a naive or memory phenotype.

Sequencing input: CD8+ T cells sorted from blood. This receptor was obtained from a human donor in good health. The chain carries TRBV7-9 and TRBJ2-3; 8 bases line up with TRBD2. CDR3 bases: TGTGCCAGCAGCTTAGCGCACCTCAGCGGGAGTACAGATACGCAGTATTTT. This translates into CASSLAHLSGSTDTQYF.